A single sample is the source of the 9 T cell receptor beta chains below, sequenced in a study of T cell changes during pregnancy in multiple sclerosis. The method was immunoSEQ multiplex PCR; TCRdb's version includes in-frame clones alone and lacks a portion of them. The data show more than 55,000 clones, 91% seen once. The sequenced sample was peripheral blood, obtained after pregnancy. These receptors all stem from a female donor in good health, enrolled as a control in a pregnancy study.

V is TRBV9 and J is TRBJ2-1, with 11 bases fitting TRBD2. This CDR3 contains 16 residues. Germline V gene sequence: CDR1 SGDLS, CDR2 YYNGEE. J lost 5 bases, V lost 0 bases, and 4 bases had no gene match. CDR3 DNA sequence: TGTGCCAGCAGCGTAGGGGCTAGCGGGGGGCACAATGAGCAGTTCTTC. Amino acids: CASSVGASGGHNEQFF.

The chain has TRBV9 and TRBJ2-7, with 8 bases identical to TRBD1. This CDR3 comprises 14 residues. Germline CDR1 is SGDLS and CDR2 is YYNGEE. Germline trimming cut 2 bases from V and 2 bases from J; bases unmatched to any gene: 3. As DNA, the CDR3 is TGTGCCAGCAGCGTGGGACAGGTCCCCTACGAGCAGTACTTC. This codes for CASSVGQVPYEQYF.

This sequence joins TRBV5-1 and TRBJ2-2, with 9 bases that match TRBD1. The V gene end was trimmed by 4 bases and the J gene end by 5 bases; junction bases not matched to a gene: 3. Germline CDR1 and CDR2: SGHRS and YFSETQ. The CDR3 sequence is 14 residues long. CDR3 nucleotides: TGCGCCAGCAGCCGCGGGACAGGGACCGGGGAGCTGTTTTTT. Protein sequence: CASSRGTGTGELFF. Using reference TRBV5-1 and TRBJ2-2 for the parts outside the CDR3, the full variable domain is KAGVTQTPRYLIKTRGQQVTLSCSPISGHRSVSWYQQTPGQGLQFLFEYFSETQRNKGNFPGRFSGRQFSNSRSEMNVSTLELGDSALYLCASSRGTGTGELFFGEGSRLTVL.

This clone showed up just a few times. V usage is TRBV4-2 and J usage is TRBJ1-5; D gene ambiguous. The CDR3 runs 16 residues. Between the trimmed V and J ends, which lost 3 bases and 4 bases, there was a span of 16 bases. CDR1 is LGHNA, CDR2 YNFKEQ, per germline. DNA of the CDR3: TGTGCCAGCAGCCATAGCGGGCCGGAGGGTAATCAGCCCCAGCATTTT. Amino acid sequence: CASSHSGPEGNQPQHF.

The V call is TRBV7-6, the J call TRBJ2-2; the match to TRBD2 covers 8 bases. V was clipped by 4 bases and J by 4 bases; unmatched bases: 5. Germline V CDR1 and CDR2: SGHVS, FNYEAQ. The CDR3 has 15 amino acids. Written as DNA, the CDR3 is TGTGCCAGCAGCTATAGCGGGGTCTCCACCGGGGAGCTGTTTTTT. Protein: CASSYSGVSTGELFF.

The rearrangement uses TRBV7-9 and TRBJ1-1, with D hard to call. This CDR3 has 13 residues. Germline-derived CDR1 and CDR2 are SEHNR and FQNEAQ (reference sequence). V lost 4 bases to trimming and J lost 8 bases, with 14 bases between them. CDR3 protein: CASSSGLTPEAFF. The CDR3 DNA sequence: TGTGCCAGCAGCTCCGGACTAACGCCAGAAGCTTTCTTT.

The chain is built from TRBV10-3 and TRBJ1-5; D is unclear. The CDR3 runs 16 residues. The V gene lost 3 bases and the J gene lost 0 bases, with 12 bases spanning the gap. From germline, CDR1 is ENHRY and CDR2 SYGVKD. CDR3 residues: CAISESGSGSNQPQHF. CDR3 nucleotide sequence: TGTGCCATCAGTGAATCGGGTTCGGGTAGCAATCAGCCCCAGCATTTT.

The rearrangement uses TRBV7-6 and TRBJ1-1; 7 bases align to TRBD1. Germline V lookup: CDR1 SGHVS, CDR2 FNYEAQ. V lost 0 bases to trimming and J lost 1 base; unmatched junction nucleotides: 2. This CDR3 has 15 amino acids. CDR3 in DNA: TGTGCCAGCAGCTTAGCGGGACAGCCGAACACTGAAGCTTTCTTT. This codes for CASSLAGQPNTEAFF.

The V call is TRBV30, the J call TRBJ2-3; 12 bases match TRBD2. Germline V lookup: CDR1 GTSNPN, CDR2 SVGIG (reference sequence). The CDR3 runs to 14 residues. Trimming cost V 4 bases and J 4 bases; bases outside gene matches: 3. The CDR3 coding sequence is TGTGCCTGGACTAGCGGGGGGGAAGCAGATACGCAGTATTTT. Protein product: CAWTSGGEADTQYF.